This TCR beta chain was identified during a study of T cell changes during pregnancy in multiple sclerosis (dated by TCRdb to between 2018 and 2021). General notes on the study: Changes in the T cell repertoire over the course of pregnancy were examined in this study in women with multiple sclerosis.

The library was prepared using the immunoSEQ multiplex PCR assay. Drawn from immuneACCESS, this table holds only the in-frame rearrangements with V and J called that TCRdb kept. Clones are partly lost; checked studies trace under half to an unresolved V gene and leave the rest unexplained. In this sample the table shows 29,000 or so clones, about 92% of which occur a single time. The top ten hold about 5.7% of the sample. Remarks on this clone: Which antigen it targets is not known. No base-level quality is on record; no much larger clone is a single base apart.

Sample: CD8+ T cells from peripheral blood mononuclear cells, taken before pregnancy. This TCR was recovered from a female donor with multiple sclerosis, enrolled in a pregnancy study.

The sequenced DNA is TGTGCCAGCAGCCGACAGGGGTTTGGAAACACCATATATTTT. Translation gives CASSRQGFGNTIYF. The chain was built from TRBV7-9 and TRBJ1-3; 8 bases in the junction line up with TRBD1. Inclusive of the bounding cysteine and phenylalanine, the CDR3 is 14 residues long. CDR3 DNA is the only sequence kept; it has 42 bases, read in frame from the first base. Per the germline V gene (reference sequence), SEHNR is the CDR1 and FQNEAQ is the CDR2. Trimmed from V: 5 bases; trimmed from J: 3 bases; junction bases lacking a gene match: 3.